This TCR beta chain was documented in a study of T cell responses to AZD1222 COVID-19 vaccine. The table came from immunoSEQ multiplex PCR; TCRdb's copy has only in-frame clones and leaves some out. Of around 170,000 clones detected, 90% appear once; the ten largest clones hold around 1.5%. The receptor's source is an adult in good health. This sample comprised peripheral blood, obtained on day 0 of AZD1222 vaccination.

This CDR3 reads CASSLLPGQGLREQYF. CDR3 sequence (DNA): TGTGCCAGCAGCCTCCTCCCGGGACAGGGCCTTCGCGAGCAGTACTTC. This chain joins TRBV7-9 and TRBJ2-7; TRBD1 matches 9 bases. J was trimmed by 6 bases and V by 5 bases; bases with no gene match: 14. Germline V gene sequence: CDR1 SEHNR, CDR2 FQNEAQ (reference sequence). The CDR3 spans 16 residues. The whole variable domain, remainder taken from reference TRBV7-9 and TRBJ2-7, is DTGVSQNPRHKITKRGQNVTFRCDPISEHNRLYWYRQTLGQGPEFLTYFQNEAQLEKSRLLSDRFSAERPKGSFSTLEIQRTEQGDSAMYLCASSLLPGQGLREQYFGPGTRLTVT.